Following are 5 T cell receptor beta chains from one sample sequenced in a study of cytomegalovirus exposure and HLA in healthy donors (dated by TCRdb to 2017 to 2019). Libraries were built with the immunoSEQ multiplex PCR assay. The multiplex PCR relied on a mix of 60 forward primers for TCR Vbeta segments and 13 reverse primers for TCR Jbeta segments. TCRdb took over this immuneACCESS table, retaining in-frame rearrangements with V and J assigned. Such tables are incomplete; in checked studies, under half of the missing clones stem from an unresolved V gene, and the remainder is unexplained. The sample yields approximately 120,000 clones; about 80% were counted once. Approximately 9% of the sample belongs to the ten largest clones. Sequencing input: PBMCs. These TCRs come from a man aged 25-45 years in good health and CMV-seropositive.

The rearrangement joins TRBV10-2 to TRBJ2-3, with 8 bases identical to TRBD2. The CDR3 extends over 15 amino acids. The J segment lost 3 bases and the V segment lost 6 bases, leaving 8 bases of the junction unmatched. The V gene's germline CDR1 is WSHSY and CDR2 SAAADI. CDR3 coding DNA: TGCGCCAGCAGATACGGACTAGCTGGGACAGATACGCAGTATTTT. Translated, it gives CASRYGLAGTDTQYF.

The chain links TRBV5-1 to TRBJ2-1; the D gene is possibly TRBD2 (6 bases). The V gene's germline CDR1 is SGHRS and CDR2 YFSETQ. The length of the CDR3 is 16 residues. V was cut by 2 bases and J by 8 bases, with 20 bases left in between. The chain's CDR3 is CASSLLGSTNRDEQFF. CDR3 nucleotides: TGCGCCAGCAGCTTACTCGGGAGCACAAATCGGGATGAGCAGTTCTTC.

The chain couples TRBV10-1 to TRBJ2-2, with D tentatively TRBD2 (6 bases). Germline V gives CDR1 WNHNN, CDR2 SYGVQD (reference sequence). The CDR3 is made up of 14 amino acids. The V and J ends lost 2 bases and 6 bases respectively, with 10 bases between them. CDR3 DNA: TGCGCCAGCAGTGAGAGGCTAGCGTCCGGGGAGCTGTTTTTT. Translated, it gives CASSERLASGELFF.

This clone was recorded only once. CDR3 coding DNA: TGTGCCAGCAGCTTAGTGAGTAGCGGAACCAAAGATACGCAGTATTTT. Its protein product is CASSLVSSGTKDTQYF. The genes are TRBV7-9 and TRBJ2-3; weak D call: TRBD2 (6 bases). The length of the CDR3 is 16 residues. V was shortened by 1 base and J by 5 bases, with 16 bases between the two germline ends. Germline V gene data show CDR1 as SEHNR and CDR2 as FQNEAQ (reference sequence).

The chain couples TRBV7-9 to TRBJ1-2, with D unresolved. Germline CDR1 is SEHNR and CDR2 is FQNEAQ (reference sequence). The V end was cut by 2 bases, the J end by 8 bases, with 15 bases between. The CDR3 length is 14 residues. In DNA, the CDR3 is TGTGCCAGCAGCTTATATCGGCGGGTCGGGGGCTACACCTTC. This codes for CASSLYRRVGGYTF.